This T cell receptor beta chain is drawn from a study of T cells after yellow fever vaccination. The study's findings and limits: Among primary-vaccination clones, most reappeared after the booster, at 96% for CD4 and around 91% for CD8. Only a small proportion of the clonotypes turned up in both the CD4 and the CD8 compartments, likely arising from convergent recombination.

This clonotype has only a few counts. Its antigen is unidentified. MiXCR was run by TCRdb on the 5' RACE reads, yielding one entry per CDR3 protein. Of a few hundred thousand distinct CDR3 sequences listed, about 6.9% were seen once; the top ten hold around 17%. The receptor comes from a man aged 18 to 30 who received the YFV17D yellow fever vaccine. This sample comprised PBMCs, obtained roughly 47 days after the first yellow fever vaccination.

The CDR3 sequence: CSAGSGHSNQPQHF. The CDR3 coding sequence is TGCAGTGCCGGATCGGGACACAGCAATCAGCCCCAGCATTTT. This sequence joins TRBV20-1 and TRBJ1-5, with D possibly being TRBD1 (6 bases). Between the trimmed V and J ends, which lost 6 bases and 1 base, there was a span of 13 bases. The CDR3 has 14 residues. Germline CDR1 DFQATT, CDR2 SNEGSKA (reference sequence).